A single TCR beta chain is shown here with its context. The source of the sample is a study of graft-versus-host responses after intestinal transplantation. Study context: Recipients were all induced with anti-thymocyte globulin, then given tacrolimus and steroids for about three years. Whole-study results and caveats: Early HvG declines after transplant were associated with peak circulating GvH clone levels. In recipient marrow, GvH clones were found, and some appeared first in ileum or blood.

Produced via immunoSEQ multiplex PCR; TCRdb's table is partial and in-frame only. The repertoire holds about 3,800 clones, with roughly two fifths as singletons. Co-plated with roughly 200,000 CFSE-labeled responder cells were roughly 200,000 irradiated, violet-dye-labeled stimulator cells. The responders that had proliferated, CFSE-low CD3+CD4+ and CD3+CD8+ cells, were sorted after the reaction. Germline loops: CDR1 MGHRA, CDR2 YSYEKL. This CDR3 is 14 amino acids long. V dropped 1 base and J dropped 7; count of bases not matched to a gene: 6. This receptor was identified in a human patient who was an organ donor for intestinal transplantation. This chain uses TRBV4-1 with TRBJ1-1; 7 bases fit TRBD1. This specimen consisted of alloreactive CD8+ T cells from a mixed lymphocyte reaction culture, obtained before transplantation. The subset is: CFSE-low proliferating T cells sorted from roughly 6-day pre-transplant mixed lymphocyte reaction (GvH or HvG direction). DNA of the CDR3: TGCGCCAGCAGCCAAGTCGGACAGGCAAGTGAAGCTTTCTTT. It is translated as CASSQVGQASEAFF.